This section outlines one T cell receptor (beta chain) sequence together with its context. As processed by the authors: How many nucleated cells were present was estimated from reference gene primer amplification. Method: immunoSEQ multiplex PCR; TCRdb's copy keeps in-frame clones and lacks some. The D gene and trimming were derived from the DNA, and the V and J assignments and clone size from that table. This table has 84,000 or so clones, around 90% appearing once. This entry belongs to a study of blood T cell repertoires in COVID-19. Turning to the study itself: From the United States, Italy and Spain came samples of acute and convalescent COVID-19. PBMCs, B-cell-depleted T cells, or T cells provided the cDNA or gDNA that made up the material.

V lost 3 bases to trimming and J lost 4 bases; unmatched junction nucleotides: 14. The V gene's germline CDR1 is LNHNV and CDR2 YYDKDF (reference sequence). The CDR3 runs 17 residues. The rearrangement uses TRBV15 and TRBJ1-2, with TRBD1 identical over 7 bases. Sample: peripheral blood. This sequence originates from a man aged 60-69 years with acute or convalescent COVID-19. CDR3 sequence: CATSSSPTGAESYGYTF. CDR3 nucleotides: TGTGCCACCAGCAGCTCACCCACAGGGGCTGAATCCTATGGCTACACCTTC.